This T cell receptor (beta chain) was recovered during a study of T-cell memory formation after mild COVID-19. Study details: The study found TCR clusters largely donor specific.

Study-level findings and limits: There was no confirmation that second-wave clones peaking on day 37 were SARS-CoV-2 specific.

CDR1 and CDR2 from the germline V gene are SGHAT and FQDESV (reference sequence). V shed 5 bases and J 6 bases; nucleotides not matched to a gene: 9. CDR3 length: 14 amino acids. Note on this clonotype: Its antigen is not known.

Constant-segment primers were used for 5'RACE, and the resulting TCR alpha and TCR beta cDNA libraries carried sample barcodes and UMIs. TCRdb passed the 5' RACE reads through MiXCR, listing each CDR3 protein once. The sample has about 200,000 distinct CDR3 sequences, 15% to 20% seen once. Source material: PBMCs or a T cell subset sorted from them (not recorded which). The clonotype was recovered from an adult woman who had mild COVID-19 (a few samples of this study predate the infection). Cell type and time point are not known. The gene calls are TRBV11-1 and TRBJ1-2; 7 nucleotides match TRBD1. The DNA of the CDR3 is TGTGCCAGCAGCACGCGACAGGGCCAGGATGGCTACACCTTC. It specifies CASSTRQGQDGYTF.